The clone carrying this TCR beta chain was found a few times. Germline CDR1 and CDR2: SGHTA and FQGNSA. The CDR3 sequence is 16 residues long. The V segment lost 2 bases and the J segment 1 base; nucleotides outside the gene matches: 5. The data originate from a study of T cells after yellow fever vaccination. As for the study in general: Those fractions that held only low numbers of cells were prepared using the SMART-Seq v4 Ultra Low Input RNA kit.

5'RACE template switching produced TCR cDNA carrying a universal primer site and UMIs. Using its own MiXCR run on the 5' RACE reads, TCRdb lists one record per CDR3 protein. The sample has about 85,000 distinct CDR3 sequences, about 14% seen once. This clonotype was obtained from a man between 18 and 29 years old who received the YFV17D yellow fever vaccine. The sequences come from CD8+ T cells not binding an NS4B(214-222) dextramer, sorted from PBMCs, collected roughly 20 days after the first yellow fever vaccination. The chain combines TRBV7-2 with TRBJ2-3; 8 nucleotides match TRBD2. Written as DNA, the CDR3 is TGTGCCAGCAGCTTATTAGCGGGGCCCCGCACAGATACGCAGTATTTT. It translates to CASSLLAGPRTDTQYF.